These T cell receptor beta chains were read from a single sample in a study of T-cell reconstitution after alpha-beta-depleted transplantation in children. TCRdb re-derived calls from the PCR reads in MiXCR, one entry per CDR3 protein. The sample has some 220,000 distinct CDR3 sequences, about 9.2% seen once. Sequenced material: PBMCs from the stem cell graft donor, taken from the stem cell graft. These receptors came from a human donor who donated a stem cell graft to a child with acute lymphoblastic leukemia. CDR3s include the opening cysteine and the closing phenylalanine or tryptophan. The order of the fields is V gene, J gene, CDR3 protein.

TRBV20-1	TRBJ2-3	CSALGFTDTQYF
TRBV29-1	TRBJ1-1	CSVSTGQGTEAFF
TRBV4-2	TRBJ2-7	CASSQRASGQAYEQYF
TRBV15	TRBJ2-6	CATSRVQGPGANVLTF
TRBV18	TRBJ2-2	CASSTLRPGQGSFGHTGELFF
TRBV3-1	TRBJ1-2	CASRRQGSDNYGYTF
TRBV5-1	TRBJ1-1	CASSRIRQGLNTEAFF
TRBV6-1	TRBJ2-4	CASILDLGKNIQYF
TRBV15	TRBJ1-6	CATSRENRGSPPLHF
TRBV5-1	TRBJ1-1	CASSFGGMNTEAFF
TRBV27	TRBJ1-1	CASSFGSSRGRANTEAFF
TRBV7-8	TRBJ2-3	CASSLRTGVTLITDTQYF
TRBV5-6	TRBJ2-2	CASSTPRGMNTGELFF
TRBV15	TRBJ1-1	CATSRDKGGSKKAFF
TRBV7-9	TRBJ1-5	CASSTGTASVQPQHF
TRBV5-1	TRBJ2-5	CASRGLAIRLGETQYF
TRBV7-9	TRBJ2-7	CASSLDDSHYEQYF
TRBV3-1	TRBJ1-6	CASGRAPLHF
TRBV6-2/TRBV6-3	TRBJ1-2	CASSGSGDLLYGYTF
TRBV6-2/TRBV6-3	TRBJ2-7	CASSSGTGVSYEQYF
TRBV7-2	TRBJ2-5	CASSPHWGYQETQYF
TRBV12-3/TRBV12-4	TRBJ1-2	CASSLADRGGYTF
TRBV18	TRBJ2-7	CASSPSQGTSYEQYF
TRBV4-1	TRBJ2-7	CASSQQTGLRDEQYF
TRBV11-3	TRBJ2-1	CASSLDGGWRGYNEQFF
TRBV7-9	TRBJ2-7	CASSQTPTASYEQYF
TRBV11-3	TRBJ2-2	CASSKDPGALPPGELFF
TRBV6-2/TRBV6-3	TRBJ2-1	CASSLQGEVQFF
TRBV29-1	TRBJ1-4	CSVEDGDRGEKLFF
TRBV28	TRBJ1-1	CASSLGGWGRGTEAFF
TRBV18	TRBJ2-3	CASSPWQVLATQYF
TRBV20-1	TRBJ1-1	CSARDAQGYANTEAFF
TRBV29-1	TRBJ1-2	CSVVWAGEEYGYTF